This record looks at one T cell receptor (beta chain) sequence and its context. This clonotype qualifies as medium-sized (0.01 to 0.1%). The clone's antigen remains unknown. The input lacks base qualities; no much larger clone sits a single base away. Total RNA was extracted from the cultured T cells with TRIzol reagent. 5' rapid amplification of cDNA ends (5'RACE) was used to amplify TCRbeta libraries from RNA. Library concentration and integrity were checked with Qubit, an Agilent instrument, and quantitative PCR before sequencing. Sequencing of qualified libraries was performed on Illumina HiSeq or MiSeq by a commercial service provider. The original pipeline was this. TCR sequences in each sample were identified with MiXCR version 1.8.2. Qualified clones required a CDR3 longer than four amino acids, an in-frame nucleotide length, and no stop codon. An effective read was defined as a read containing the complete CDR3 structure. Expanded clones were validated by RT-PCR with 24 Vbeta primers, GeneScan spectratyping, and Sanger sequencing. The public sequencing data were trimmed at Q25 with fastp and processed into clonotypes with MiXCR by TCRdb, which kept only in-frame beta chains. Each CDR3 protein gets just one entry, which takes the most common genes and DNA from the rows behind it. It is TCRdb's table, rather than the study itself, that gives the V and J calls and clone size. The sample table shows more than 12,000 distinct CDR3 sequences, and 30% to 45% are seen once. Jointly, the top ten make up about 9% of the sample.

The data were taken from a study of T cell repertoires and leukemia-associated antigens (dated by TCRdb to the late 2010s). As for the study more broadly: Per sample, about 5.1 to 7 million read pairs and roughly 3 to 5.0 million effective reads were obtained, for 15 million to 20 million effective reads in total. Using in vitro peptide stimulation of healthy T cells, the study set out to figure out what antigen is recognized by a TCR Vbeta21 clone that had previously been found in CML patients. Study-level results and caveats: The four groups showed no significant differences in numbers of Vbeta genes (about 60), Jbeta genes (approximately 13), VDJ rearrangements, or unique CDR3s. Antigen specificity and function of the expanded clones were not tested directly and required further investigation.

Reading from cysteine to phenylalanine, the CDR3 counts 13 amino acids. Just CDR3 DNA is preserved here, 39 bases in frame from base 1. V is pared back by 3 bases and J by 2 bases, with 8 bases lying between the germline termini. CDR1 and CDR2 are read off the germline V gene (reference sequence) as DFQATT and SNEGSKA. As a first step, the CD3+ T cells were left to rest overnight in RPMI 1640 lacking fetal bovine serum, at approximately 2.7 million cells/mL. MACS immunomagnetic beads were used according to the manufacturer's instructions to isolate CD3+ T cells from PBMCs. Recombination joined TRBV20-1 with TRBJ2-1; the D gene cannot be resolved reliably. The TCR sequence derives from a female donor in good health. Material: CD3+ T cells sorted from blood and cultured. The encoded CDR3 is CSARVSPYNEQFF. In nucleotides, the sequence is TGCAGTGCTAGGGTGTCCCCCTACAATGAGCAGTTCTTC.